The entry below gives a single T cell receptor beta chain sequence along with its context. Its antigen is unknown. Chemo-refractory metastatic non-small-cell lung cancer patients were treated with focal radiation plus CTLA-4 blockade with ipilimumab. This entry comes from a study of radiotherapy plus CTLA-4 blockade in lung cancer. On the study more broadly: Among all patients, roughly 19% showed objective responses, while roughly 28% had disease control.

Overall study results and limits: In blood, after radiotherapy plus ipilimumab, tumor-derived TCR clones expanded.

Data came from immunoSEQ multiplex PCR; TCRdb stores just in-frame clones and leaves some out. The table includes 75,000 to 80,000 clones, around 90% detected once. Trimming cost V 2 bases and J 2 bases, with 8 bases left between them. CDR1 and CDR2 (germline): SGHRS, YFSETQ. The CDR3 length is 13 residues. The source of this sequence is a human donor with non-small cell lung cancer who had stable disease on radiotherapy plus ipilimumab. The chain has TRBV5-1 and TRBJ2-7; D call uncertain. Here the sequenced sample was peripheral blood, taken from a patient treated with radiotherapy plus ipilimumab. The CDR3, as DNA: TGCGCCAGCAGCTTAGAAAGGGCCTACGAGCAGTACTTC. Translating gives CASSLERAYEQYF.